This T cell receptor beta chain was sequenced during a study of PD-1 blockade in classical Hodgkin lymphoma. Study findings and constraints: CD4+ TCR diversity climbed significantly by C4D1, unlike CD8+ TCR diversity. Healthy donors reportedly exceeded newly diagnosed patients in baseline TCR diversity.

Generated by immunoSEQ multiplex PCR, the TCRdb table keeps only in-frame clones and is missing some. The sample yields 6,000 or so clones, approximately 86% seen once. All the patients suffered relapse after autologous stem cell transplantation, and brentuximab vedotin exposure differed. Classifying best responses yielded complete response, partial response or progressive disease. Worth noting for this clone: The antigen is not known.

The junction had 12 bases not matched to a gene; V was cut back by 2 bases and J by 2 bases. CDR3 length: 17 amino acids. CDR1 and CDR2 from the germline V gene are SGHDT and YYEEEE. The genes are TRBV5-6 and TRBJ1-2, with 7 positions matching TRBD1. This receptor was obtained from a human donor with classical Hodgkin lymphoma. Here the sequenced sample was peripheral blood mononuclear cells (PBMCs), taken before the second cycle of nivolumab. CDR3 region: CASSFYVSKGQNYGYTF. In nucleotides, the CDR3 is TGTGCCAGCAGCTTTTACGTATCTAAGGGACAGAACTATGGCTACACCTTC. Variable domain in full (rest from reference TRBV5-6 and TRBJ1-2): DAGVTQSPTHLIKTRGQQVTLRCSPKSGHDTVSWYQQALGQGPQFIFQYYEEEERQRGNFPDRFSGHQFPNYSSELNVNALLLGDSALYLCASSFYVSKGQNYGYTFGSGTRLTVV.